Listed below are T cell receptor beta chains from one sample, sequenced in a study of cytomegalovirus exposure and HLA in healthy donors. Profiled with immunoSEQ multiplex PCR; TCRdb holds only in-frame clones, not every one. This table has around 120,000 clones, nearly 65% appearing once. What was sequenced was PBMCs. All receptors come from a middle-aged man in good health and CMV-seropositive. Each CDR3 is given with its conserved first and last residue. A D gene is named only where the DNA matches it firmly. Expanded clones get a size class; other rows say once, few or many, or leave the size out.

clone_size	v_call	j_call	d_call	cdr3_nt	cdr3_aa
-	TRBV10-1	TRBJ1-2	TRBD1	TGCGCCGCAGGGACAGATAGCTATGGCTACACCTTC	CAAGTDSYGYTF
few	TRBV15	TRBJ2-7	-	TGTGCCACCAGCAGAAACAGGGTCTACGAGCAGTACTTC	CATSRNRVYEQYF
-	TRBV28	TRBJ1-5	-	TGTGCCAGCTCCCAGGGGAATCAGCCCCAGCATTTT	CASSQGNQPQHF
-	TRBV6-5	TRBJ2-3	TRBD2	TGTGCCAGCACTCCTGGGGGGGACGGTGATACGCAGTATTTT	CASTPGGDGDTQYF
-	TRBV7-2	TRBJ2-7	-	TGTGCCAGCAGCCCCGACTATACCTCCTACGAGCAGTACTTC	CASSPDYTSYEQYF
-	TRBV5-4	TRBJ1-3	TRBD1	TGTGCCAGCAGCTCAGGGACAGTCTCTGGAAACACCATATATTTT	CASSSGTVSGNTIYF
few	TRBV2	TRBJ2-3	-	TGTGCCAGCAGTGGGCCTAGCGGCACAGATACGCAGTATTTT	CASSGPSGTDTQYF
-	TRBV27	TRBJ2-2	-	TGTGCCAGCAGTTTATCCCCCCGGGTCACCGGGGAGCTGTTTTTT	CASSLSPRVTGELFF
-	TRBV9	TRBJ2-2	-	TGTGCCAGCAGCGCAGCGGTAGTACAAACCGGGGAGCTGTTTTTT	CASSAAVVQTGELFF
-	TRBV25-1	TRBJ1-2	TRBD1	TGTGCCAGCACCAGATCTGGACAGGGTTACTACACCTTC	CASTRSGQGYYTF
-	TRBV7-6	TRBJ1-4	-	TGTGCCAGCAGCCCTCGGGTCCGAGGAGGCTCCAATGAAAAACTGTTTTTT	CASSPRVRGGSNEKLFF
-	TRBV7-9	TRBJ2-1	TRBD2	TGTGCCAGCAGCTCTTTAAGCGGGAGGGACTCCTACAATGAGCAGTTCTTC	CASSSLSGRDSYNEQFF
-	TRBV4-3	TRBJ2-1	TRBD2	TGCGCCAGCAGCTTGAGCGGGAGCTCCTACAATGAGCAGTTCTTC	CASSLSGSSYNEQFF
-	TRBV6-1	TRBJ2-3	TRBD2	TGTGCCAGCAGTAAGACTGGGGGGAGGGCCGATACGCAGTATTTT	CASSKTGGRADTQYF
-	TRBV11-3	TRBJ2-7	TRBD1	TGTGCCAGCAGCTTCTCGGGACAGGGTCACGAGCAGTACTTC	CASSFSGQGHEQYF
-	TRBV7-3	TRBJ2-5	TRBD2	TGTGCCAGCAGCTTAAGGGCGGGAGGACCGGGAGAGACCCAGTACTTC	CASSLRAGGPGETQYF
few	TRBV7-9	TRBJ1-5	-	TGTTCCAGCAGCCTTCGGAATCAGCCCCAGCATTTT	CSSSLRNQPQHF
-	TRBV5-1	TRBJ2-7	TRBD2	TGCGCCAGCAGCGCCTGGCCTAGCGGGAGGGCCCCCTACGAGCAGTACTTC	CASSAWPSGRAPYEQYF
-	TRBV27	TRBJ2-7	TRBD1	TGTGCCAGCAGTTCCCGACAGGGACCGACCCTACTTAGCTCCTACGAGCAGTACTTC	CASSSRQGPTLLSSYEQYF
once	TRBV5-8	TRBJ2-1	TRBD1	TGTGCCAGCAGCCCCGGGACAGGGGCCTACAATGAGCAGTTCTTC	CASSPGTGAYNEQFF
-	TRBV5-1	TRBJ1-1	TRBD1	TGCGCCAGCAGCGGTGGGGACAGGGGACATATTCACACTGAAGCTTTCTTT	CASSGGDRGHIHTEAFF
-	TRBV30	TRBJ2-1	TRBD2	TGTGCCTGGAGCGGGAGGGGCGATGAGCAGTTCTTC	CAWSGRGDEQFF
-	TRBV7-9	TRBJ2-7	-	TGTGCCAGCAGCTTAGGCTATTTCAGGGAAACCTACGAGCAGTACTTC	CASSLGYFRETYEQYF
-	TRBV28	TRBJ2-7	-	TGTGCCAGCAGTCCAGGACAGACGTACGAGCAGTACTTC	CASSPGQTYEQYF
-	TRBV18	TRBJ1-1	-	TGTGCCAGCTCACCACAGGGGGAAGCTTTCTTT	CASSPQGEAFF
-	TRBV5-4	TRBJ2-2	-	TGTGCCAGCAGCTCAGGACAGAATCGCGCCGGGGAGCTGTTTTTT	CASSSGQNRAGELFF
-	TRBV4-2	TRBJ1-2	TRBD1	TGTGCCAGCAGCCAAGGGACAGGGCGCGGCTATGGCTACACCTTC	CASSQGTGRGYGYTF
few	TRBV19	TRBJ2-7	-	TGTGCCAGTAGTATAGGAGCGGCAGGTGCCGAGCAGTACTTC	CASSIGAAGAEQYF
few	TRBV6-4	TRBJ2-1	TRBD2	TGTGCCAGCAAAGGGACTAGCGGGGGCTCGAGAAATGAGCAGTTCTTC	CASKGTSGGSRNEQFF
once	TRBV30	TRBJ1-2	TRBD1	TGTGCCTTCACAGGGGGGGAAGGGTATGGCTACACCTTC	CAFTGGEGYGYTF
-	TRBV10-3	TRBJ2-7	TRBD2	TGTGCCATCAGGGAATTCCTAGCGGTCTCCTACGAGCAGTGCTTC	CAIREFLAVSYEQCF
-	TRBV6-1	TRBJ2-7	-	TGTGCCAGCGATGTAGACAGGAGCTCCTACGAGCAGTACTTC	CASDVDRSSYEQYF
-	TRBV7-3	TRBJ2-3	-	TGTGCCAGCAGCTTAACGCTACTTTCAACGCAGTATTTT	CASSLTLLSTQYF
-	TRBV7-9	TRBJ1-6	-	TGTGCCAGCAGCTTGGGGCAGGGTACCTATAATTCACCCCTCCACTTT	CASSLGQGTYNSPLHF
-	TRBV6-1	TRBJ1-5	-	TGTGCCAGCAGTGAAGCTGTCGGGCAGGGGAGTCAGCCCCAGCATTTT	CASSEAVGQGSQPQHF
-	TRBV6-5	TRBJ2-5	-	TGTGCCAGCAGTTCATTAGCCCAAGAGACCCAGTACTTC	CASSSLAQETQYF
once	TRBV18	TRBJ2-7	-	TGTGCCAGCTCACCACCGGAGGGACGAGGCCGCTCCTACGAGCAGTACTTC	CASSPPEGRGRSYEQYF
-	TRBV6-5	TRBJ2-3	TRBD2	TGTGCCAGCAGTGGGCAGCGGGGGGGCCCGGATACGCAGTATTTT	CASSGQRGGPDTQYF
-	TRBV4-1	TRBJ1-5	-	TGCGCCAGCAGCCAAGCAGGGTTGGGTCAGTCCCAGCATTTT	CASSQAGLGQSQHF
few	TRBV29-1	TRBJ2-3	-	TGCAGCGTTGGAGCATCGGGGATTTCTCCAGATACGCAGTATTTT	CSVGASGISPDTQYF
-	TRBV15	TRBJ2-7	TRBD2	TGTGCCACCAGCAGGTTCACTAGCGGTTCCTACGAGCAGTACTTC	CATSRFTSGSYEQYF
-	TRBV5-6	TRBJ2-7	-	TGTGCCAGCAGCTTTACAGACTCCTACGAGCAGTACTTC	CASSFTDSYEQYF
few	TRBV6-1	TRBJ2-7	TRBD1	TGTGCCAGCAGTGAGACGCTAGCCGGGACAGCCTCCTACGAGCAGTACTTC	CASSETLAGTASYEQYF
-	TRBV6-5	TRBJ2-7	-	TGTGCCAGCAGTCCCCGGGGGACCTACGAGCAGTACTTC	CASSPRGTYEQYF
-	TRBV2	TRBJ2-2	-	TGTGCCAGCAGAGCCAGCGTGTACGGGGAGCTGTTTTTT	CASRASVYGELFF
few	TRBV7-9	TRBJ2-2	-	TGTGCCAGCAGCCGATTAAACACGAACACCGGGGAGCTGTTTTTT	CASSRLNTNTGELFF
-	TRBV19	TRBJ1-1	TRBD1	TGTGCCAGTAGTGGACCGGGACAGTATATGAACACTGAAGCTTTCTTT	CASSGPGQYMNTEAFF
-	TRBV6-1	TRBJ1-5	TRBD1	TGTGCCAGCAGTGGGGGGGCAGGGGGGATCTTTAGCAATCAGCCCCAGCATTTT	CASSGGAGGIFSNQPQHF
-	TRBV7-9	TRBJ1-2	TRBD1	TGTGCCAGCAGCGGACAGGGGAACTATGGCTACACCTTC	CASSGQGNYGYTF
-	TRBV7-2	TRBJ2-5	TRBD2	TGTGCCAGCAGCTTTAACGGGAGGGGGGAGACCCAGTACTTC	CASSFNGRGETQYF
-	TRBV2	TRBJ2-7	-	TGTGCCAGCAGTGTCGGGAGTACACTCTACGAGCAGTACTTC	CASSVGSTLYEQYF
many	TRBV6-6	TRBJ1-1	TRBD1	TGTGCCAGCAGCCTTAGACAGGGTTCCACTGAAGCTTTCTTT	CASSLRQGSTEAFF